Here is one T cell receptor beta chain with its context. V lost 4 bases and J lost 2; bases outside the gene matches: 9. The germline V gene has CDR1 SGHRS and CDR2 YFSETQ. The CDR3 runs 16 residues. It was with 60 Vbeta and 13 Jbeta primers that the PCR ran. Only in-frame clones appear in the TCRdb table, and some are missing; sequencing was by immunoSEQ multiplex PCR. The sample has over 70,000 clones; roughly three quarters are singletons. The data were taken from a study of cytomegalovirus exposure and HLA in healthy donors. Overall study context: There were more than 350 genotyped donors. Of these, about 86% fell in the genetic ancestry cluster associated with self-reported Caucasian donors.

Sample: PBMCs. The sequence was collected from a man in his thirties or forties in good health and CMV-seronegative. The V call is TRBV5-1, the J call TRBJ2-1; 7 nucleotides agree with TRBD2. CDR3 sequence reads: CASSPTRGLTYNEQFF. The CDR3 DNA reads TGCGCCAGCAGCCCCACTCGGGGACTAACCTACAATGAGCAGTTCTTC.